Below, 9 T cell receptor beta chains from the same sample are listed, as sequenced in a study of cytomegalovirus exposure and HLA in healthy donors. Researchers ran the PCR with 60 Vbeta and 13 Jbeta primers. Repertoires were generated with immunoSEQ multiplex PCR, while TCRdb's copy carries only in-frame clones and drops some. Of 140,000 to 150,000 clones in the sample, roughly 66% were seen once. The sample consisted of PBMCs. All receptors come from a woman between 18 and 30 years old in good health and CMV-seronegative.

This chain links TRBV5-1 with TRBJ2-1; TRBD2 matches at 8 bases. The CDR3 spans 16 residues. Germline CDR1 SGHRS, CDR2 YFSETQ. The V and J ends lost 4 bases and 8 bases, in that order; junction bases with no gene match: 14. The CDR3 DNA follows: TGCGCCAGCAGCCCCCCTGGGATGACTAGCGTTTATGAGCAGTTCTTC. Its translation is CASSPPGMTSVYEQFF.

This chain uses TRBV7-3 with TRBJ1-1, with TRBD1 matching 7 bases. Germline loops: CDR1 SGHTA, CDR2 FQGTGA. The CDR3 is 15 amino acids. Trimming took 2 bases from V and 1 from J; bases not matched to a gene: 4. The chain's CDR3 is CASSLLGGGNTEAFF. DNA of the CDR3: TGTGCCAGCAGCTTATTAGGGGGCGGGAACACTGAAGCTTTCTTT.

The rearrangement links TRBV25-1 to TRBJ1-2; 9 bases fit TRBD1. From germline, CDR1 is MGHDK and CDR2 SYGVNS. V was clipped by 4 bases and J by 6 bases; unmatched bases: 12. CDR3 length equals 16 residues. The CDR3 is CASSAPRQGESHGYTF. The DNA for the CDR3 is TGTGCCAGCAGTGCCCCGAGACAGGGGGAATCACATGGCTACACCTTC.

The J gene is TRBJ2-3, the V gene TRBV6-5; D may be TRBD2 (5 bases). Trimming removed 4 bases from V and 7 bases from J, with 12 bases in between. The V gene's germline CDR1 is MNHEY and CDR2 SVGAGI. The CDR3 is 13 amino acids. The CDR3 DNA sequence: TGTGCCAGCAGTTTGATTCGAGGGAATACGCAGTATTTT. Protein product: CASSLIRGNTQYF.

The CDR3 nucleotides read TGCGCCAGCAGCTTTGACAGCTCCTATGGCTACACCTTC. As protein: CASSFDSSYGYTF. The rearrangement links TRBV5-1 to TRBJ1-2; D is possibly TRBD1 (5 bases). The CDR3 is made up of 13 amino acids. The germline V and J ends were trimmed by 2 bases and 4 bases, with 9 bases remaining between them. From germline, CDR1 is SGHRS and CDR2 YFSETQ. Full variable domain (outside the CDR3, taken from reference TRBV5-1 and TRBJ1-2): KAGVTQTPRYLIKTRGQQVTLSCSPISGHRSVSWYQQTPGQGLQFLFEYFSETQRNKGNFPGRFSGRQFSNSRSEMNVSTLELGDSALYLCASSFDSSYGYTFGSGTRLTVV.

The chain links TRBV7-9 to TRBJ1-5, with D hard to call. Germline-derived CDR1 and CDR2 are SEHNR and FQNEAQ (reference sequence). V was shortened by 5 bases and J by 3 bases, with 11 bases between the two germline ends. The CDR3 consists of 14 residues. The CDR3 DNA reads as TGTGCCAGCAGCCCAGCCGGGGACAATCAGCCCCAGCATTTT. Translating gives CASSPAGDNQPQHF. Full variable domain (remainder filled in from reference TRBV7-9 and TRBJ1-5): DTGVSQNPRHKITKRGQNVTFRCDPISEHNRLYWYRQTLGQGPEFLTYFQNEAQLEKSRLLSDRFSAERPKGSFSTLEIQRTEQGDSAMYLCASSPAGDNQPQHFGDGTRLSIL.

The genes are TRBV27 and TRBJ1-1; tentatively, D is TRBD1 (5 bases). Trimming took off 5 bases at V and 5 bases at J, with 15 bases between the two ends. The V gene's germline CDR1 is MNHEY and CDR2 SMNVEV (reference sequence). CDR3 length: 14 residues. The CDR3 nucleotides are TGTGCCAGCAGTCCCTTGAGGGGAGGAACTGAAGCTTTCTTT. It codes for CASSPLRGGTEAFF.

This sequence joins TRBV19 and TRBJ1-1, with D perhaps TRBD1 (6 bases). Trimming left V 5 bases short and J 2 bases short, with 12 bases between. Germline CDR1 and CDR2: LNHDA and SQIVND (reference sequence). The CDR3 totals 14 residues. The CDR3 DNA is TGTGCCAGTAGTTTAAACAGGGAAAACACTGAAGCTTTCTTT. Protein product: CASSLNRENTEAFF.

This chain connects TRBV5-5 to TRBJ2-5; TRBD1 agrees at 8 bases. V shed 6 bases and J 3 bases; nucleotides not matched to a gene: 4. The CDR3 loop spans 13 amino acids. CDR1 and CDR2 from the germline V gene are SGHKS and YYEKEE (reference sequence). The CDR3 here is CASTPTGEETQYF. DNA for the CDR3: TGTGCCAGCACCCCGACAGGGGAAGAGACCCAGTACTTC. Complete variable domain (other parts from reference TRBV5-5 and TRBJ2-5): DAGVTQSPTHLIKTRGQQVTLRCSPISGHKSVSWYQQVLGQGPQFIFQYYEKEERGRGNFPDRFSARQFPNYSSELNVNALLLGDSALYLCASTPTGEETQYFGPGTRLLVL.